What follows describes a single TCR beta chain. The CDR3 runs to 14 residues. Losses at the gene ends were 4 bases for V and 6 bases for J; bases not matched to a gene: 7. Germline CDR1 reads SEHNR; CDR2 reads FQNEAQ (reference sequence). This sample was taken from a study of human T cells and chemical hapten exposure. The wider study: Small pooled library volume differences mainly caused per-sample TCR yield variation.

Each cDNA molecule in the library carried unique molecular identifiers. Each CDR3 protein is one row after TCRdb ran MiXCR on the reads. The sample has about 120,000 distinct CDR3 sequences, 8% to 9.5% seen once; the top ten hold about 1.4%. RNA extraction used unfractionated whole blood as the source of total RNA. Sequences were obtained from whole blood. This receptor was obtained from a human donor in good health. Some clones in this sample may be carry-over from other donors' samples. The chain recombines TRBV7-9 with TRBJ1-1; 8 bases fit TRBD1. The CDR3 sequence: CASSSDPQGAEAFF. DNA of the CDR3: TGTGCCAGCAGCTCCGATCCACAGGGGGCTGAAGCTTTCTTT.